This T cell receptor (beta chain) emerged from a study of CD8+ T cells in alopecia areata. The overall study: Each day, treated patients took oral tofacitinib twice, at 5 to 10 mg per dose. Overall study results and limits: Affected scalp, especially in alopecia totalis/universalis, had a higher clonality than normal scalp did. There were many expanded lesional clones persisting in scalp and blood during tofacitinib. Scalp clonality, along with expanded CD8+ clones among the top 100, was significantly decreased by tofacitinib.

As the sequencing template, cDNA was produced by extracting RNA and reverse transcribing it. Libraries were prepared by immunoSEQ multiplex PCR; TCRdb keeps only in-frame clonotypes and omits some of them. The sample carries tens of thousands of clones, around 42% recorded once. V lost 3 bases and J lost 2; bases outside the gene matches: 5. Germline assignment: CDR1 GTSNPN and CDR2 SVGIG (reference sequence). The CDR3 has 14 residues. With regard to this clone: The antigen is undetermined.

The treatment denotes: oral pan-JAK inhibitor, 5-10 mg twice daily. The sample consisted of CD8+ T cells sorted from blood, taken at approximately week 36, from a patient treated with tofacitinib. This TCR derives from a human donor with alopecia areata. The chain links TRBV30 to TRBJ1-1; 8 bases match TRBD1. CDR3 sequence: CAWSGQGSNTEAFF. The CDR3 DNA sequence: TGTGCCTGGAGCGGACAGGGTTCAAACACTGAAGCTTTCTTT. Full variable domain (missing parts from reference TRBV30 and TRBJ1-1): SQTIHQWPATLVQPVGSPLSLECTVEGTSNPNLYWYRQAAGRGLQLLFYSVGIGQISSEVPQNLSASRPQDRQFILSSKKLLLSDSGFYLCAWSGQGSNTEAFFGQGTRLTVV.